Sequencing of this T cell receptor beta chain was carried out in a study of blood T cell repertoires in COVID-19. Looking at the study overall: Acute and convalescent COVID-19 samples came from the United States, Italy and Spain. From T cells, B-cell-depleted T cells, or PBMCs came the material, which was cDNA or gDNA.

Original processing notes: Cell counts per sample came from amplifying reference gene primers. Sequencing was performed with immunoSEQ multiplex PCR; in TCRdb, only in-frame clones are kept and a portion is missing. D and trimming come from the DNA, and the V and J calls and clone size come from that table. Among over 150,000 clones listed, about 86% were seen once. Germline trimming cut 0 bases from V and 5 bases from J; bases unmatched to any gene: 6. This CDR3 region has 16 residues. Germline values: CDR1 SEHNR, CDR2 FQNEAQ (reference sequence). The TCR originated in a man aged 50-60 years with active or convalescent COVID-19. The chain combines TRBV7-9 with TRBJ1-2; the match to TRBD1 covers 10 bases. Sequenced sample: peripheral blood. CDR3 sequence (DNA): TGTGCCAGCAGCTTAGCGCTCGGGACAGGGGATTATGGCTACACCTTC. Its protein is CASSLALGTGDYGYTF.